Each of the 32 T cell receptor beta chains below was sequenced from the same sample in a study of blood T cell repertoires in COVID-19. The assay was immunoSEQ multiplex PCR, and TCRdb's table has in-frame clones only and misses some. Of around 20,000 clones listed, approximately 88% are singletons. The sequenced sample consisted of PBMCs or T cells enriched from blood (not recorded which). These TCRs come from a woman in her twenties or thirties who had recovered from COVID-19.

This sequence joins TRBV13 and TRBJ1-4; 8 bases align to TRBD1. Looked up from germline, CDR1 is PRHDT and CDR2 is FYEKMQ (reference sequence). The CDR3 is 13 amino acids. The V gene end was trimmed by 5 bases and the J gene end by 8 bases; junction bases not matched to a gene: 4. The CDR3 DNA reads as TGTGCCAGCAGCGACAGGGGAGGCGAAAAACTGTTTTTT. Translated: CASSDRGGEKLFF.

The rearrangement links TRBV4-3 to TRBJ1-5; the D is unclear. This CDR3 has 19 amino acids. V was trimmed by 0 bases and J by 4 bases, leaving 22 bases between them. Germline CDR1 is LGHNA and CDR2 is YSLEER. CDR3 sequence: CASSQEWSTERGENQPQHF. CDR3 sequence (DNA): TGCGCCAGCAGCCAAGAATGGAGTACCGAGAGAGGAGAGAATCAGCCCCAGCATTTT.

The CDR3 loop reads CASSLRDRYNEQFF. The CDR3, as DNA: TGTGCCAGCAGCTTAAGGGACAGGTACAATGAGCAGTTCTTC. J is TRBJ2-1 and V is TRBV7-2; TRBD1 matches 8 bases. With 2 bases clipped from V and 4 bases from J, the junction kept 1 base outside the gene matches. CDR1 and CDR2 from the germline V gene are SGHTA and FQGNSA. This CDR3 region has 14 residues.

This clone was found once. This chain links TRBV30 with TRBJ1-1; TRBD1 is a possible D gene (5 bases). The CDR3 loop spans 12 amino acids. The V end was cut by 5 bases, the J end by 0 bases, with 7 bases between. The germline CDR1 and CDR2 sequences are GTSNPN and SVGIG (reference sequence). CDR3 loop: CAWRDLNTEAFF. Here the CDR3 DNA reads TGTGCCTGGCGGGACTTGAACACTGAAGCTTTCTTT. The full variable domain, completed using reference TRBV30 and TRBJ1-1, is SQTIHQWPATLVQPVGSPLSLECTVEGTSNPNLYWYRQAAGRGLQLLFYSVGIGQISSEVPQNLSASRPQDRQFILSSKKLLLSDSGFYLCAWRDLNTEAFFGQGTRLTVV.

The chain couples TRBV24-1 to TRBJ2-7; possibly TRBD1 for D (5 bases). Germline CDR1 reads KGHDR; CDR2 reads SFDVKD. Trimming removed 8 bases from V and 0 bases from J, with 16 bases in between. This CDR3 has 15 residues. CDR3 amino acids: CATKVPRTFSYEQYF. The CDR3 DNA reads TGTGCCACCAAAGTCCCTCGGACATTCTCCTACGAGCAGTACTTC.

For the CDR3, the DNA is TGTGCCAGTAGGGGACAGTCCACCGGGGAGCTGTTTTTT. Protein sequence: CASRGQSTGELFF. The chain is built from TRBV11-2 and TRBJ2-2, with TRBD1 identical over 7 bases. Germline V gives CDR1 SGHAT, CDR2 FQNNGV. With V trimmed by 9 bases and J by 4 bases, 5 bases remained unmatched. The CDR3 loop spans 13 amino acids.

The chain is built from TRBV11-1 and TRBJ1-1; 9 nucleotides align to TRBD1. The CDR3 extends over 14 amino acids. The V segment lost 7 bases and the J segment 5 bases; nucleotides outside the gene matches: 8. CDR1 SGHAT and CDR2 FQDESV come from the germline V gene (reference sequence). CDR3 region: CASTLVQGATEAFF. For the CDR3, the DNA is TGTGCCAGCACCCTAGTACAGGGGGCAACTGAAGCTTTCTTT.

This chain uses TRBV3-1 (or the pseudogene TRBV3-2) with TRBJ1-1; no clear D. Germline CDR1 is LGHDT and CDR2 is YNNKEL (reference sequence). Trimming stripped 1 base from V and 0 bases from J, with 6 bases between. The CDR3 is 14 residues long. CDR3 region: CASSQAPVNTEAFF. Here the CDR3 DNA reads TGTGCCAGCAGCCAAGCCCCAGTGAACACTGAAGCTTTCTTT.

The chain couples TRBV5-1 to TRBJ1-2; 9 bases line up with TRBD1. V was pared by 0 bases and J by 4 bases, with 13 bases of the junction left unmatched. Germline-derived CDR1 and CDR2 are SGHRS and YFSETQ. The CDR3 is made up of 18 amino acids. CDR3 sequence: CASSLAPPGTGIFYGYTF. CDR3 bases: TGCGCCAGCAGCTTGGCACCACCCGGGACAGGGATCTTCTATGGCTACACCTTC. Looking up the rest from reference TRBV5-1 and TRBJ1-2 gives the full variable domain: KAGVTQTPRYLIKTRGQQVTLSCSPISGHRSVSWYQQTPGQGLQFLFEYFSETQRNKGNFPGRFSGRQFSNSRSEMNVSTLELGDSALYLCASSLAPPGTGIFYGYTFGSGTRLTVV.

The gene calls are TRBV6-5 and TRBJ2-3; D possibly corresponds to TRBD2 (6 bases). CDR3 length: 15 residues. Germline lookup yields CDR1 MNHEY and CDR2 SVGAGI. Trimming pared 6 bases from V and 2 bases from J, leaving 15 bases between. Written as DNA, the CDR3 is TGTGCCAGCAGCCACACCGGGACTGACACAGATACGCAGTATTTT. It specifies CASSHTGTDTDTQYF.

The chain joins TRBV6-1 to TRBJ2-7; TRBD1 is a possible D gene (6 bases). Per the germline V gene, CDR1 is MNHNS and CDR2 is SASEGT. The CDR3 covers 15 residues. Trimming took off 7 bases at V and 2 bases at J, with 18 bases between the two ends. CDR3 sequence: CASNQLGTSAYEQYF. The CDR3, as DNA: TGTGCCAGCAACCAGTTAGGGACAAGTGCCTACGAGCAGTACTTC.

This chain joins TRBV2 and TRBJ2-5; 10 nucleotides agree with TRBD2. CDR3 length: 13 amino acids. Germline CDR1 is SNHLY and CDR2 is FYNNEI. V shed 2 bases and J 7 bases; nucleotides not matched to a gene: 1. The DNA for the CDR3 is TGTGCCAGCAGTGAACTAGCGGGAGTGACCCAGTACTTC. Translation gives CASSELAGVTQYF.

The chain carries TRBV4-3 and TRBJ2-7; 7 nucleotides match TRBD1. Trimming at V came to 0 bases and at J to 0 bases, leaving 8 bases not matched to a gene. The germline V gene encodes CDR1 LGHNA and CDR2 YSLEER. The CDR3 extends over 17 amino acids. CDR3 sequence reads: CASSQDLATGSSYEQYF. The CDR3 coding sequence is TGCGCCAGCAGCCAAGATTTAGCGACAGGGAGCTCCTACGAGCAGTACTTC.

V and J are TRBV11-1 and TRBJ1-1; no clear D gene. The CDR3 is 11 residues long. Germline V CDR1 and CDR2: SGHAT, FQDESV (reference sequence). Trimming removed 5 bases from V and 3 bases from J, with 4 bases in between. The CDR3 coding sequence is TGTGCCAGCAGCCGGGACACTGAAGCTTTCTTT. This codes for CASSRDTEAFF.

The chain recombines TRBV7-2 with TRBJ1-1; maybe TRBD1 (5 bases). This CDR3 region has 15 residues. Looked up from germline, CDR1 is SGHTA and CDR2 is FQGNSA. Trimming removed 5 bases at V and 0 bases at J, with 13 bases between. This chain's CDR3 is CASSLSDSMNTEAFF. CDR3 sequence (DNA): TGTGCCAGCAGCCTTTCAGACAGCATGAACACTGAAGCTTTCTTT.

The chain uses TRBV9 and TRBJ2-7; the match to TRBD1 covers 8 bases. V shed 4 bases, J shed 6 bases, and the junction held 3 bases outside the gene matches. The CDR3 has 12 amino acids. Germline CDR1 SGDLS, CDR2 YYNGEE. The CDR3 is CASSPTGAEQYF. The CDR3 bases are TGTGCCAGCAGCCCGACAGGGGCCGAGCAGTACTTC.

This clone was found once. J is TRBJ1-5 and V is TRBV7-2; perhaps TRBD1 as D (6 bases). Trimming stripped 5 bases from V and 0 bases from J, with 20 bases between. Germline assignment: CDR1 SGHTA and CDR2 FQGNSA. The CDR3 loop spans 18 amino acids. This CDR3 is CASSGGAKPDYSNQPQHF. DNA for the CDR3: TGTGCCAGCAGCGGGGGGGCCAAGCCGGATTATAGCAATCAGCCCCAGCATTTT.

The chain couples TRBV28 to TRBJ2-7; 7 nucleotides line up with TRBD2. V lost 8 bases and J lost 0; bases outside the gene matches: 10. CDR3 length: 15 amino acids. Germline V lookup: CDR1 MDHEN, CDR2 SYDVKM. The CDR3 here is CASGGGISDSYEQYF. The CDR3 DNA is TGTGCCAGCGGGGGGGGGATATCCGACTCCTACGAGCAGTACTTC.

The chain is built from TRBV7-3 and TRBJ1-2; TRBD1 might be the D (6 bases). This CDR3 comprises 13 residues. Looked up from germline, CDR1 is SGHTA and CDR2 is FQGTGA. The V and J ends lost 2 bases and 7 bases respectively, with 11 bases between them. The CDR3: CASSLGGASGYTF. CDR3 sequence (DNA): TGTGCCAGCAGCTTAGGGGGGGCTAGTGGCTACACCTTC.

This chain links TRBV24-1 with TRBJ2-3; 8 nucleotides align to TRBD1. This CDR3 contains 15 residues. The junction had 4 bases not matched to a gene; V was cut back by 3 bases and J by 3 bases. Germline V gene sequence: CDR1 KGHDR, CDR2 SFDVKD. CDR3 in amino acids: CATSDQWTGTDTQYF. In DNA, the CDR3 is TGTGCCACCAGTGATCAATGGACAGGGACAGATACGCAGTATTTT.

V and J are TRBV2 and TRBJ1-5; 7 bases agree with TRBD1. V trimming: 7 bases; J trimming: 5 bases; junction bases outside the gene matches: 11. CDR3 length equals 15 residues. Germline V gene data show CDR1 as SNHLY and CDR2 as FYNNEI. This CDR3 is CASTHPGQRDQPQHF. CDR3 DNA: TGTGCCAGCACCCACCCGGGACAGAGAGATCAGCCCCAGCATTTT.

The rearrangement uses TRBV30 and TRBJ2-5, with 7 bases that match TRBD2. The CDR3 sequence is 12 residues long. Losses at the gene ends were 5 bases for V and 5 bases for J; bases not matched to a gene: 5. CDR1 and CDR2 from the germline V gene are GTSNPN and SVGIG (reference sequence). CDR3 in amino acids: CAWSTSLETQYF. CDR3 nucleotide sequence: TGTGCCTGGTCGACTAGCTTGGAGACCCAGTACTTC.

The rearrangement links TRBV21-1 to TRBJ2-2; TRBD1, the table's D call, was not compared with the DNA. TRBV21-1 is a recognized pseudogene. This CDR3 is built from 16 residues. CDR3 in DNA: TGTGCCAGCAGCAATGTGGACATAGGGCTCGCCGGGGAGCTGTTTTTT. This sequence encodes CASSNVDIGLAGELFF.

This rearrangement joins TRBV19 to TRBJ2-2, with 8 bases lining up with TRBD2. CDR3 length equals 15 residues. Germline V gene data show CDR1 as LNHDA and CDR2 as SQIVND (reference sequence). The trim removed 6 bases at V and 2 bases at J, leaving 5 bases unmatched. The DNA of the CDR3 is TGTGCCAGTAGGCCGGGACTAGGTAACACCGGGGAGCTGTTTTTT. Translating it yields CASRPGLGNTGELFF.

The chain carries TRBV28 and TRBJ1-3; 8 nucleotides line up with TRBD1. The germline V gene encodes CDR1 MDHEN and CDR2 SYDVKM. J was trimmed by 2 bases and V by 3 bases; bases with no gene match: 6. The CDR3 contains 16 residues. The chain's CDR3 is CASSFLGRGPGNTIYF. For the CDR3, the DNA is TGTGCCAGCAGTTTTCTCGGCAGGGGGCCTGGAAACACCATATATTTT.

This chain joins TRBV28 and TRBJ1-6; D unclear. V was shortened by 4 bases and J by 9 bases, with 10 bases between the two germline ends. Germline assignment: CDR1 MDHEN and CDR2 SYDVKM. The CDR3 length is 13 residues. The CDR3 reads CASSSGVLSPLHF. The CDR3 nucleotides are TGTGCCAGCAGTTCCGGAGTTCTTTCACCCCTCCACTTT.

The chain employs TRBV28 and TRBJ1-1; TRBD1 agrees at 7 bases. V was pared by 5 bases and J by 6 bases, with 6 bases of the junction left unmatched. The CDR3 is 13 residues long. The germline V gene encodes CDR1 MDHEN and CDR2 SYDVKM. The CDR3 sequence: CASSGGQLAEAFF. As DNA, the CDR3 is TGTGCCAGCAGTGGGGGACAGTTAGCTGAAGCTTTCTTT.

Note on this clone: Distinct nucleotide sequences in the sample also encode this CDR3. The CDR3, as DNA: TGTGCCAGCAGCGTAGCGGGGTCCCAAGAGACCCAGTACTTC. This codes for CASSVAGSQETQYF. The chain carries TRBV9 and TRBJ2-5, with D perhaps matching TRBD2 (5 bases). Germline CDR1 and CDR2: SGDLS and YYNGEE. CDR3 length equals 14 residues. V lost 0 bases, J lost 1 base, and 7 bases lay in between.

The chain has TRBV7-2 and TRBJ1-2; D unresolved. The CDR3 loop spans 12 amino acids. Germline V gene sequence: CDR1 SGHTA, CDR2 FQGNSA. Between the trimmed V and J ends, which lost 2 bases and 4 bases, there was a span of 5 bases. CDR3 amino acids: CASSLSGYGYTF. The CDR3 region has the DNA TGTGCCAGCAGCTTATCCGGCTATGGCTACACCTTC.

The chain combines TRBV4-3 with TRBJ1-6; TRBD1 matches at 9 bases. Germline CDR1 and CDR2: LGHNA and YSLEER. CDR3 length equals 17 residues. V dropped 0 bases and J dropped 9; count of bases not matched to a gene: 9. CDR3: CASSQDSRTGVISPLHF. In nucleotides, the CDR3 is TGCGCCAGCAGCCAAGATTCGAGGACAGGGGTAATTTCACCCCTCCACTTT.

The chain uses TRBV4-3 and TRBJ1-1; 7 nucleotides match TRBD1. This CDR3 comprises 14 residues. Trimming cost V 0 bases and J 11 bases; bases outside gene matches: 9. Germline V gene data show CDR1 as LGHNA and CDR2 as YSLEER. The CDR3 sequence: CASSQDRAGGLAFF. The DNA of the CDR3 is TGCGCCAGCAGCCAAGATAGGGCAGGGGGACTCGCTTTCTTT.

The chain links TRBV6-5 to TRBJ1-1; D call uncertain. V was cut by 3 bases and J by 9 bases, with 11 bases left in between. This CDR3 has 12 residues. The germline gives CDR1 MNHEY, CDR2 SVGAGI. CDR3 DNA: TGTGCCAGCAGTTATGGCGGGGATAAAGCTTTCTTT. Amino acids: CASSYGGDKAFF.